These T cell receptor beta chains were read from a single sample in a study of cytomegalovirus exposure and HLA in healthy donors. TCRdb keeps only in-frame clones here, not all; method: immunoSEQ multiplex PCR. The sample lists 90,000 to 120,000 clones, under 85% occurring once. Material: PBMCs. Receptors were obtained from a male donor in good health and CMV-seronegative. Both conserved end residues are part of each CDR3. The order of the fields is D gene, J gene, V gene, clone size, CDR3 DNA, CDR3 protein. D genes are given only for firm matches. Clone size appears in some rows only: once, few, many, or a class for an expanded clone.

NA TRBJ2-1 TRBV7-8 NA TGTGCCAGCAGCTCCTCAAGCGGATCCTACAATGAGCAGTTCTTC CASSSSSGSYNEQFF
NA TRBJ2-1 TRBV28 NA TGTGCCAGCACCTCTTTAGGCGGGTATAAAAACAATGAGCAGTTCTTC CASTSLGGYKNNEQFF
NA TRBJ2-7 TRBV5-6 NA TGTGCCAGCACCTCACTAGACTCCTACGAGCAGTACTTC CASTSLDSYEQYF
NA TRBJ2-7 TRBV27 once TGTGCCAGCAGGGGCCTCCCAAACGAGCAGTACTTC CASRGLPNEQYF
TRBD2 TRBJ2-1 TRBV5-1 once TGCGCCAGCAGAGGAAGACTAGCCGAGATCTACAATGAGCAGTTCTTC CASRGRLAEIYNEQFF
NA TRBJ1-2 TRBV27 NA TGTGCCAGCAGTTCGGACAGATCTAGTGGCTACACCTTC CASSSDRSSGYTF
NA TRBJ2-7 TRBV7-2 NA TGTGCCAGCAGCTTAGCGGGCGGGGATTACGAGCAGTACTTC CASSLAGGDYEQYF
NA TRBJ1-1 TRBV30 few TGTGCCTCCGCCGGGGGGAGCATGAACACTGAAGCTTTCTTT CASAGGSMNTEAFF
TRBD2 TRBJ2-7 TRBV19 NA TGTGCCAGTAGTCGGGGGGACTCCTACGAGCAGTACTTC CASSRGDSYEQYF
NA TRBJ2-5 TRBV6-1 NA TGTGCCAGCAGTGACGGGGACTTCGCCCAGTACTTC CASSDGDFAQYF
NA TRBJ1-5 TRBV5-3 few TGTGCCAGAAATTGGGCCAATCAGCCCCAGCATTTT CARNWANQPQHF
TRBD1 TRBJ2-1 TRBV12-5 NA TGTGCTAGTGGTTTGGGACAGGGCAATGAGCAGTTCTTC CASGLGQGNEQFF
TRBD2 TRBJ2-3 TRBV7-2 once TGTGCCAGCAGCTTGACTAGCGGATACACAGATACGCAGTATTTT CASSLTSGYTDTQYF
NA TRBJ1-1 TRBV18 few TGTGCCAGCTCACCAACTACTGTTGAAGCTTTCTTT CASSPTTVEAFF
NA TRBJ2-7 TRBV19 NA TGTGCCAGTAGTCAGAAGGCACAGGACTACGAGCAGTACTTC CASSQKAQDYEQYF
NA TRBJ2-1 TRBV19 NA TGTGCCAGTAGGGACAGATTAAGCTCCTACAATGAGCAGTTCTTC CASRDRLSSYNEQFF
TRBD2 TRBJ2-5 TRBV7-7 NA TGTGCCAGCACCCTCACGGGAGCGGGAGTGGAGACCCAGTACTTC CASTLTGAGVETQYF
TRBD2 TRBJ2-2 TRBV29-1 NA TGCAGCGTTCGCGGACTAGCGGGCACCGGGGAGCTGTTTTTT CSVRGLAGTGELFF
NA TRBJ2-7 TRBV4-2 NA TGTGCCAGCAGCCAAGTTGGCGACTACTCCTACGAGCAGTACTTC CASSQVGDYSYEQYF
NA TRBJ2-1 TRBV18 NA TGTGCCAGCTCACCACCCCCGGGAGCGGCTGAGCAGTTCTTC CASSPPPGAAEQFF
NA TRBJ2-1 TRBV7-3 once TGTGCCAGCAGCCCGGGGTCCGGTGAGCAGTTCTTC CASSPGSGEQFF
TRBD1 TRBJ1-1 TRBV5-6 NA TGTGCCAGCAGCGCCGTGGGACAGTCGAACACTGAAGCTTTCTTT CASSAVGQSNTEAFF
NA TRBJ2-2 TRBV27 NA TGTGCCAGCAGTTCCTGGACAGAGAGGGCCGGGGAGCTGTTTTTT CASSSWTERAGELFF
NA TRBJ2-3 TRBV5-4 few TGTGCCAGCAGCGTCTACCGGGATACGCAGTATTTT CASSVYRDTQYF
TRBD1 TRBJ1-1 TRBV29-1 NA TGCAGCGGGGACAGGGGGAGAGGCACTGAAGCTTTCTTT CSGDRGRGTEAFF
NA TRBJ1-2 TRBV9 NA TGTGCCAGCAGCGTCACGGGCTATGGCTACACCTTC CASSVTGYGYTF
TRBD2 TRBJ2-1 TRBV7-3 NA TGTGCCAGCAGCTTGGGACTAGCGGGAGGGAATGAGCAGTTCTTC CASSLGLAGGNEQFF